The clone carrying this TCR beta chain was seen many times. This sample was taken from a study of spatial heterogeneity in lung cancer. Germline V gene lookup returns CDR1 DFQATT and CDR2 SNEGSKA (reference sequence). The CDR3 has 13 amino acids. The germline V and J ends were trimmed by 5 bases and 0 bases, with 7 bases remaining between them. The time point was: sample taken at primary tumor resection. Sequencing of whole RNA from tumor, nontumor lung or frozen PBMC involved no sorting. TCRdb independently ran MiXCR on the 5' RACE reads; one entry per CDR3 protein. The sample lists 50,000 to 65,000 distinct CDR3 sequences, roughly 7.5% occurring once.

The rearrangement links TRBV20-1 to TRBJ2-2; D is undetermined. The source was PBMCs, collected at surgery. The receptor was isolated from a female donor with early-stage non-small cell lung cancer. CDR3 region: CSALTTNTGELFF. The CDR3 bases are TGCAGTGCTCTGACAACGAACACCGGGGAGCTGTTTTTT.